This T cell receptor beta chain was sequenced during a study of CD8 T cells in Susac syndrome. Random hexamers were used to reverse transcribe the RNA input (about 0.45 to 1 ug). TCRdb passed the immunoSEQ multiplex PCR reads through MiXCR, listing each CDR3 protein once. The data show about 140,000 distinct CDR3 sequences, 85% to 95% seen once. From blood CD8+ and CD4+ T cells, the TCR beta chain was sequenced. Between the trimmed V and J ends, which lost 5 bases and 0 bases, there was a span of 17 bases. The CDR3 runs 17 residues. This TCR derives from a human donor with multiple sclerosis. V is TRBV12-3 or TRBV12-4 and J is TRBJ1-3, with D perhaps TRBD1 (6 bases). The sequenced sample was CD4+ T cells from PBMCs. The chain's CDR3 is CASSPGVQGTSGNTIYF. The CDR3 nucleotides read TGTGCCAGCAGTCCAGGCGTGCAGGGGACCTCTGGAAACACCATATATTTT.